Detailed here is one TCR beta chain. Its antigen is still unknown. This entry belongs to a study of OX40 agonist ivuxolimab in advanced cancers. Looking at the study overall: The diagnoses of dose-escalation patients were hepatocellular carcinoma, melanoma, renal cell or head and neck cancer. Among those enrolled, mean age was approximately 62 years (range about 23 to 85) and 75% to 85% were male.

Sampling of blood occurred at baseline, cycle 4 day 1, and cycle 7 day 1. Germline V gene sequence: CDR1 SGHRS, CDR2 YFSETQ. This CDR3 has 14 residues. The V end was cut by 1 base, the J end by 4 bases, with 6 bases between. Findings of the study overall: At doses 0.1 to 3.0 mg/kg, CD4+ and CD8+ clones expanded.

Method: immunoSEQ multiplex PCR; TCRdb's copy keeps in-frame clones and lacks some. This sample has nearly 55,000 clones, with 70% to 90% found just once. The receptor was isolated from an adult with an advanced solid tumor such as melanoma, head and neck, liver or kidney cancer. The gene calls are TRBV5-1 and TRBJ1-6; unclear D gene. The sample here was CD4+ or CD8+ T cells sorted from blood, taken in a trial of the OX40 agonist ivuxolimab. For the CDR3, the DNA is TGCGCCAGCAGCTTGAGAGATTATAATTCACCCCTCCACTTT. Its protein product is CASSLRDYNSPLHF.